This T cell receptor (beta chain) was identified during a study of neurological immune-mediated disorders. Study summary: Of the multiple sclerosis patients, approximately 35 in total, some 30 were relapsing-remitting and 3 were secondary progressive. General study points: HTLV-1-associated myelopathy had the most TCR clonal expansion, whereas multiple sclerosis had the least (lower than in healthy controls).

MiXCR, run by TCRdb on the 5' RACE reads, gives a single entry per CDR3 protein. Seen here are 25,000 to 30,000 distinct CDR3 sequences, 3% to 3.5% observed once, and the top ten hold less than 9%. A total of 2 million PBMCs stored at -80 degrees C provided the unsorted libraries. The CDR3 has 13 residues. CDR1 SGDLS and CDR2 YYNGEE come from the germline V gene. Germline trimming cut 3 bases from V and 11 bases from J; bases unmatched to any gene: 10. This clonotype is termed medium-sized (0.01 to 0.1%). Antigen unknown. The chain links TRBV9 to TRBJ1-1; TRBD1 matches 7 bases. The sequencing sample was made of PBMCs. This TCR was sampled from a woman in her twenties or thirties with multiple sclerosis. The CDR3 spells CASSAQGVGAAFF. For the CDR3, the DNA is TGTGCCAGCAGCGCCCAGGGGGTGGGGGCGGCTTTCTTT. Drawing the rest from reference TRBV9 and TRBJ1-1, the complete variable domain is DSGVTQTPKHLITATGQRVTLRCSPRSGDLSVYWYQQSLDQGLQFLIQYYNGEERAKGNILERFSAQQFPDLHSELNLSSLELGDSALYFCASSAQGVGAAFFGQGTRLTVV.